The source of this T cell receptor (beta chain) is a study of blood T cell repertoires in COVID-19. The repertoire was sequenced with immunoSEQ multiplex PCR; TCRdb's copy has only in-frame clones and lacks some. This sample has tens of thousands of clones, with over 70% found just once. Germline CDR1 reads MNHEY; CDR2 reads SVGEGT. V trimming: 5 bases; J trimming: 6 bases; junction bases outside the gene matches: 13. This CDR3 has 16 amino acids. The chain uses TRBV6-2 or TRBV6-3 and TRBJ1-5, with 7 nucleotides matching TRBD1. This clonotype was obtained from a man older than 75 with active or convalescent COVID-19. The sample consisted of peripheral blood. The CDR3 here is CASSPIRGGHGQPQHF. DNA for the CDR3: TGTGCCAGCAGTCCAATCAGAGGGGGCCATGGTCAGCCCCAGCATTTT.